These 29 T cell receptor beta chains share one sample of origin, sequenced in a study of CD8 T cells in ankylosing spondylitis. Whole-study results and caveats: Ankylosing spondylitis blood seemed to carry a telltale TCR beta motif made of several highly homologous variants.

TCRdb recomputed calls from the 5' RACE reads with MiXCR, one row per CDR3 protein. The sample carries roughly 300,000 distinct CDR3 sequences, roughly 8% recorded once. These TCRs' antigens remain unknown. Sequenced input: blood, either unsorted or a sorted T cell fraction (not recorded which). Receptors originate from a male donor with ankylosing spondylitis.

The chain combines TRBV12-3 or TRBV12-4 with TRBJ2-1; possibly TRBD1 or TRBD2 for D (5 bases each). V gave up 5 bases and J gave up 6 bases, with 11 bases separating them. The CDR3 has 13 amino acids. CDR3 residues: CASSPPGPNEQFF. CDR3 coding DNA: TGTGCCAGCAGTCCACCGGGACCCAATGAGCAGTTCTTC.

This clonotype appeared many times. The chain links TRBV28 to TRBJ2-7; 14 bases align to TRBD2. The CDR3 has 15 amino acids. From germline, CDR1 is MDHEN and CDR2 SYDVKM. Trimming removed 6 bases from V and 4 bases from J; junction bases left unmatched: 5. The chain's CDR3 is CASSGGLAGDYEQYF. CDR3 coding DNA: TGTGCCAGCAGCGGGGGACTAGCGGGAGATTACGAGCAGTACTTC.

This clonotype was seen at least ten times. The V call is TRBV6-1, the J call TRBJ2-5; D is possibly TRBD2 (6 bases). CDR3 length: 13 residues. Germline V gene lookup returns CDR1 MNHNS and CDR2 SASEGT. Trimming cost V 6 bases and J 5 bases, with 13 bases left between them. The CDR3: CASSLFGGETQYF. Here the CDR3 DNA reads TGTGCCAGCAGCCTCTTTGGGGGGGAGACCCAGTACTTC.

V usage is TRBV5-1 and J usage is TRBJ2-5, with D possibly TRBD2 on 6 matching bases. V was shortened by 7 bases and J by 5 bases, with 21 bases between the two germline ends. This CDR3 is built from 15 residues. Germline V gives CDR1 SGHRS, CDR2 YFSETQ. This chain's CDR3 is CASSARDSQRETQYF. As DNA, the CDR3 is TGCGCCAGCTCCGCCAGGGACTCCCAGAGGGAGACCCAGTACTTC.

There are a few counts of this clonotype. The chain has TRBV28 and TRBJ2-1, with 9 nucleotides matching TRBD1. The V gene end was trimmed by 9 bases and the J gene end by 8 bases; junction bases not matched to a gene: 2. This CDR3 is built from 11 residues. Looked up from germline, CDR1 is MDHEN and CDR2 is SYDVKM. DNA of the CDR3: TGTGCCAGTACAGGGGGCGATGAGCAGTTCTTC. Protein product: CASTGGDEQFF. The full variable domain, with the rest looked up from reference TRBV28 and TRBJ2-1, is DVKVTQSSRYLVKRTGEKVFLECVQDMDHENMFWYRQDPGLGLRLIYFSYDVKMKEKGDIPEGYSVSREKKERFSLILESASTNQTSMYLCASTGGDEQFFGPGTRLTVL.

This clonotype was seen ten or more times. The rearrangement links TRBV9 to TRBJ1-5; perhaps TRBD1 as D (6 bases). V was trimmed by 3 bases and J by 9 bases, leaving 10 bases between them. This CDR3 contains 12 residues. Germline-derived CDR1 and CDR2 are SGDLS and YYNGEE. The CDR3 DNA follows: TGTGCCAGCAGCGGCCTAGGGGGGCCCCAGCATTTT. It codes for CASSGLGGPQHF.

This clonotype has a count of ten or more. V is TRBV28 and J is TRBJ1-2; TRBD1 might be the D (6 bases). V shed 6 bases and J shed 1 base, with 18 bases lying between them. The germline CDR1 and CDR2 sequences are MDHEN and SYDVKM. The length of the CDR3 is 16 residues. CDR3 protein: CASSFHRGQSNYGYTF. In DNA form, the CDR3 reads TGTGCCAGCAGCTTCCACCGGGGACAAAGTAACTATGGCTACACCTTC.

In its sample, this clonotype was seen a few times. This chain connects TRBV19 to TRBJ1-1; D is perhaps TRBD1 (6 bases). Germline V gene lookup returns CDR1 LNHDA and CDR2 SQIVND (reference sequence). The CDR3 covers 15 residues. The V and J ends lost 6 bases and 0 bases respectively, with 14 bases between them. CDR3 sequence (DNA): TGTGCCAGTAGGCGGACAGAACTGATGAACACTGAAGCTTTCTTT. Its protein is CASRRTELMNTEAFF.

This chain connects TRBV10-2 to TRBJ1-1; tentative D call: TRBD1 (5 bases). Trimming took off 5 bases at V and 7 bases at J, with 11 bases between the two ends. Germline CDR1 WSHSY, CDR2 SAAADI. The CDR3 length is 12 residues. CDR3 bases: TGCGCCAGCAGTCCAAGAGGGGTTGAAGCTTTCTTT. Its protein product is CASSPRGVEAFF.

The sample holds a few counts of this clonotype. V gene TRBV27 combines with J gene TRBJ2-7, with 9 bases identical to TRBD1. The germline V gene encodes CDR1 MNHEY and CDR2 SMNVEV (reference sequence). CDR3 length: 13 residues. Trimming cost V 6 bases and J 5 bases; bases outside gene matches: 5. Written as DNA, the CDR3 is TGTGCCAGCAGCCAAACAGGGGGCGACGAGCAGTACTTC. This codes for CASSQTGGDEQYF.

This clonotype was detected ten times or more. This rearrangement joins TRBV5-1 to TRBJ2-7; D unclear. Per the germline V gene, CDR1 is SGHRS and CDR2 is YFSETQ. Trimming took off 2 bases at V and 1 base at J, with 7 bases between the two ends. CDR3 length: 13 residues. The CDR3 DNA sequence: TGCGCCAGCAGCTTTGTGGAGTCCTACGAGCAGTACTTC. Its protein is CASSFVESYEQYF. Looking up the rest from reference TRBV5-1 and TRBJ2-7 gives the full variable domain: KAGVTQTPRYLIKTRGQQVTLSCSPISGHRSVSWYQQTPGQGLQFLFEYFSETQRNKGNFPGRFSGRQFSNSRSEMNVSTLELGDSALYLCASSFVESYEQYFGPGTRLTVT.

The sample holds many counts of this clonotype. This chain connects TRBV29-1 to TRBJ2-5, with D tentatively TRBD1 (6 bases). The CDR3 totals 13 residues. Germline CDR1 and CDR2: SQVTM and ANQGSEA. Deletions cut 4 bases from V and 1 base from J, with 10 bases between. The CDR3 region is CSVGRDTQETQYF. Here the CDR3 DNA reads TGCAGCGTTGGACGGGACACCCAAGAGACCCAGTACTTC.

This chain links TRBV29-1 with TRBJ2-2; no clear D gene. The V end lost 6 bases, the J end lost 6 bases, and 8 bases lay between the germline ends. The CDR3 loop spans 11 amino acids. CDR1 SQVTM and CDR2 ANQGSEA come from the germline V gene. The CDR3 spells CSVGGAGELFF. CDR3 sequence (DNA): TGCAGCGTGGGTGGGGCCGGGGAGCTGTTTTTT.

The chain is built from TRBV7-9 and TRBJ1-2; perhaps TRBD1 as D (5 bases). CDR3 length equals 14 residues. V dropped 3 bases and J dropped 3 bases, with 11 bases sitting between them. The germline V gene encodes CDR1 SEHNR and CDR2 FQNEAQ (reference sequence). CDR3 DNA: TGTGCCAGCAGCTTTCCGGAGGGGTACTATGGCTACACCTTC. As protein: CASSFPEGYYGYTF.

This clonotype was recorded at least ten times. The chain links TRBV20-1 to TRBJ2-2, with 9 bases that match TRBD2. This CDR3 has 16 amino acids. The ends lost 0 bases at V and 2 bases at J; junction bases unmatched: 4. Germline CDR1 reads DFQATT; CDR2 reads SNEGSKA (reference sequence). The CDR3 loop reads CSARDLLAGNTGELFF. The DNA for the CDR3 is TGCAGTGCTAGAGATCTACTAGCGGGCAACACCGGGGAGCTGTTTTTT.

This clonotype has a count of ten or more. The rearrangement joins TRBV15 to TRBJ2-3, with 7 bases aligning to TRBD2. Germline V gene data show CDR1 as LNHNV and CDR2 as YYDKDF (reference sequence). The CDR3 spans 16 residues. Germline trimming cut 4 bases from V and 6 bases from J; bases unmatched to any gene: 13. The CDR3 here is CATSTSWGGEGDTQYF. The CDR3, as DNA: TGTGCCACCAGCACCTCTTGGGGAGGGGAAGGTGATACGCAGTATTTT.

This clonotype was counted ten times or more. This chain joins TRBV7-6 and TRBJ2-3; 11 nucleotides line up with TRBD1. J lost 2 bases, V lost 0 bases, and 1 base had no gene match. The CDR3 sequence is 16 residues long. CDR1 and CDR2 (germline): SGHVS, FNYEAQ. The CDR3 coding sequence is TGTGCCAGCAGCTTAGCCGGACAGGGGGCCACAGATACGCAGTATTTT. This gives the protein CASSLAGQGATDTQYF.

This sequence joins TRBV5-1 and TRBJ2-1, with D perhaps matching TRBD1 (6 bases). Germline V gene lookup returns CDR1 SGHRS and CDR2 YFSETQ. Trimming took 4 bases from V and 4 from J, leaving 9 bases between them. CDR3 size: 13 residues. CDR3 sequence (DNA): TGCGCCAGCAGCGACAGGACGTACAATGAGCAGTTCTTC. Protein: CASSDRTYNEQFF.

In its sample, this clonotype was seen many times. V gene TRBV9 combines with J gene TRBJ2-3, with D perhaps TRBD1 or TRBD2 (5 bases each). The germline gives CDR1 SGDLS, CDR2 YYNGEE. This CDR3 region has 16 residues. Deletions cut 5 bases from V and 2 bases from J, with 18 bases between. The CDR3 here is CASSPDVGEFTDTQYF. The CDR3 DNA reads TGTGCCAGCAGTCCGGACGTGGGGGAATTCACAGATACGCAGTATTTT.

V gene TRBV27 combines with J gene TRBJ2-7, with a tentative D call TRBD2 (6 bases). Germline CDR1 reads MNHEY; CDR2 reads SMNVEV (reference sequence). V dropped 5 bases and J dropped 2 bases, with 13 bases sitting between them. The CDR3 is 14 amino acids. This CDR3 is CASSQEGTPYEQYF. The CDR3 region has the DNA TGTGCCAGCAGTCAAGAAGGGACTCCCTACGAGCAGTACTTC.

This clonotype has a handful of counts. The V call is TRBV27, the J call TRBJ2-7, with 10 nucleotides matching TRBD1. The CDR3 sequence is 16 residues long. CDR1 and CDR2 (germline): MNHEY, SMNVEV (reference sequence). After removal of 6 bases from V and 7 bases from J, the junction contained 15 bases not matched to a gene. In DNA, the CDR3 is TGTGCCAGCAGCTTCATGAGACCGGGACAGGGGCTGGAGCAGTACTTC. This encodes CASSFMRPGQGLEQYF.

This clonotype was seen repeatedly, ten times or more. The chain carries TRBV7-9 and TRBJ2-3; tentative D call: TRBD2 (5 bases). The CDR3 is 16 amino acids. CDR1 and CDR2 from the germline V gene are SEHNR and FQNEAQ (reference sequence). V was clipped by 5 bases and J by 3 bases, with 18 bases between them. CDR3 coding DNA: TGTGCCAGCAGCCTACTTTTTGAGGGAAGTACAGATACGCAGTATTTT. This gives the protein CASSLLFEGSTDTQYF.

This clonotype has ten or more counts. This CDR3 reads CASSPRRQGGEKLFF. In nucleotides, the CDR3 is TGTGCCAGCAGCCCCAGGAGGCAGGGGGGTGAAAAACTGTTTTTT. The chain couples TRBV12-3 or TRBV12-4 to TRBJ1-4; TRBD1 matches at 7 bases. This CDR3 comprises 15 residues. V was pared by 6 bases and J by 7 bases, with 11 bases of the junction left unmatched.

The CDR3 region is CASSLELFQETQYF. The CDR3 nucleotides are TGCGCCAGCAGCTTGGAACTATTCCAAGAGACCCAGTACTTC. The chain carries TRBV5-1 and TRBJ2-5; D not resolved. Germline CDR1 reads SGHRS; CDR2 reads YFSETQ. The CDR3 covers 14 residues. Trimming shortened V by 0 bases and J by 1 base, and 7 bases separated the two germline ends.

The rearrangement uses TRBV12-3 or TRBV12-4 and TRBJ1-1; no clear D. The CDR3 is 14 residues long. V was cut by 5 bases and J by 7 bases, with 17 bases left in between. The CDR3 loop reads CASSTLAGDNEAFF. The CDR3 nucleotides read TGTGCCAGCAGTACGCTGGCAGGAGACAATGAAGCTTTCTTT.

This clonotype was detected ten times or more. The chain carries TRBV5-1 and TRBJ2-7, with D possibly matching TRBD2 (6 bases). Trimming pared 0 bases from V and 4 bases from J, leaving 11 bases between. CDR1 is SGHRS and CDR2 is YFSETQ in the germline V gene. This CDR3 comprises 14 residues. The DNA for the CDR3 is TGCGCCAGCAGCTTGGCGGCGGGAACTTACGAGCAGTACTTC. Its translation is CASSLAAGTYEQYF.

This clonotype was seen a handful of times. J is TRBJ1-6 and V is TRBV12-3 or TRBV12-4; D is possibly TRBD1 (5 bases). The length of the CDR3 is 13 residues. V lost 5 bases and J lost 7, with 9 bases in between. DNA of the CDR3: TGTGCCAGCAGTCGGGACGCCAATTCACCCCTCCACTTT. Translation: CASSRDANSPLHF.

This clonotype showed up just a few times. V usage is TRBV7-2 and J usage is TRBJ2-3, with 9 bases fitting TRBD2. Germline CDR1 and CDR2: SGHTA and FQGNSA. The ends lost 5 bases at V and 5 bases at J; junction bases unmatched: 14. The CDR3 spans 17 residues. This CDR3 is CASSPTAGGGGRDTQYF. CDR3 DNA: TGTGCCAGCAGCCCTACAGCGGGAGGAGGAGGCAGAGATACGCAGTATTTT. Full variable domain (outside the CDR3, taken from reference TRBV7-2 and TRBJ2-3): GAGVSQSPSNKVTEKGKDVELRCDPISGHTALYWYRQSLGQGLEFLIYFQGNSAPDKSGLPSDRFSAERTGGSVSTLTIQRTQQEDSAVYLCASSPTAGGGGRDTQYFGPGTRLTVL.

This clonotype was detected a few times. V usage is TRBV29-1 and J usage is TRBJ1-5; D not certain. Germline lookup yields CDR1 SQVTM and CDR2 ANQGSEA. V was shortened by 4 bases and J by 6 bases, with 10 bases between the two germline ends. This CDR3 is 12 amino acids long. The CDR3 DNA reads as TGCAGCGTTGGGGTATTCGGTCAGCCCCAGCATTTT. Its translation: CSVGVFGQPQHF.